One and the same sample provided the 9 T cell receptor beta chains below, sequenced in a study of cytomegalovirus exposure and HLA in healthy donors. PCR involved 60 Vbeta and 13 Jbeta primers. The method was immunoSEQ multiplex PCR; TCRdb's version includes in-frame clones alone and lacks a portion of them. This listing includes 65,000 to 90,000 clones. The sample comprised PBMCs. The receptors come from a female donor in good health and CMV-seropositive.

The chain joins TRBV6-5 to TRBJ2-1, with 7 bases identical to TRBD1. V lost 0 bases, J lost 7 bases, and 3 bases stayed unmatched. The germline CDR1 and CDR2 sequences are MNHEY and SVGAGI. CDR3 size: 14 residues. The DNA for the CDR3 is TGTGCCAGCAGTTACTCGACAGGGAATAATGAGCAGTTCTTC. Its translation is CASSYSTGNNEQFF.

CDR3 sequence reads: CASRFSRGTDTQYF. DNA for the CDR3: TGTGCCAGCAGGTTCTCTAGAGGCACAGATACGCAGTATTTT. The chain recombines TRBV7-2 with TRBJ2-3; D is unclear. This CDR3 is 14 amino acids long. The V end was cut by 6 bases, the J end by 1 base, with 11 bases between. CDR1 and CDR2 (germline): SGHTA, FQGNSA.

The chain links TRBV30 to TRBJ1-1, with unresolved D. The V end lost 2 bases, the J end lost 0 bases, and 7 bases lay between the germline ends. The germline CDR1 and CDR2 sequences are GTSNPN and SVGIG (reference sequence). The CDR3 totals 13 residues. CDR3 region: CAWSLGMNTEAFF. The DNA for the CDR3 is TGTGCCTGGAGTTTGGGCATGAACACTGAAGCTTTCTTT.

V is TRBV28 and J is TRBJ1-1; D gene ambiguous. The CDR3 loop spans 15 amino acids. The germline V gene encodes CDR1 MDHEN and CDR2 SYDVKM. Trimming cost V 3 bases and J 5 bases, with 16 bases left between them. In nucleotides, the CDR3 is TGTGCCAGCAGTTTGTCAGTCCGGGGTCGGACTGAAGCTTTCTTT. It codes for CASSLSVRGRTEAFF.

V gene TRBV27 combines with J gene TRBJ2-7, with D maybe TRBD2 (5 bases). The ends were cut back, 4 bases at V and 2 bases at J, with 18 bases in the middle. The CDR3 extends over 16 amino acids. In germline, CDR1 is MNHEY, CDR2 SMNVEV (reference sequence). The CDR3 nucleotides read TGTGCCAGCAGTTCCCTACATACCCCGAGGGCCTACGAGCAGTACTTC. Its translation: CASSSLHTPRAYEQYF.

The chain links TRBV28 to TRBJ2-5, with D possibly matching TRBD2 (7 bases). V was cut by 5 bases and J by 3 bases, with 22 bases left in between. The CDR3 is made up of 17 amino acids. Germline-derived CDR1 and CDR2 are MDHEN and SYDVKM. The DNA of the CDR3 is TGTGCCAGCAGTGTCCACACTGGGAGGGGACAAAAAGAGACCCAGTACTTC. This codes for CASSVHTGRGQKETQYF.

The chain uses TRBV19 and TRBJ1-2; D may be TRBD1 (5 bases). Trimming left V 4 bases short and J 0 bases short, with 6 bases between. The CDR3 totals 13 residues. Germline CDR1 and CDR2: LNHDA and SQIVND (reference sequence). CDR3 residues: CASSTDTNYGYTF. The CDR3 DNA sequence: TGTGCCAGTAGTACGGACACTAACTATGGCTACACCTTC. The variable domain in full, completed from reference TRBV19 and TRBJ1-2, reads DGGITQSPKYLFRKEGQNVTLSCEQNLNHDAMYWYRQDPGQGLRLIYYSQIVNDFQKGDIAEGYSVSREKKESFPLTVTSAQKNPTAFYLCASSTDTNYGYTFGSGTRLTVV.

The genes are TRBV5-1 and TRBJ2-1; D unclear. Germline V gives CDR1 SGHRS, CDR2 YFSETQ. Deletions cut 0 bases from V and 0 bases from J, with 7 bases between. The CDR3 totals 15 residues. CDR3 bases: TGCGCCAGCAGCTTGGGGCTCGACTCCTACAATGAGCAGTTCTTC. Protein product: CASSLGLDSYNEQFF.

The CDR3 protein is CASSGGDGTSGSQYF. CDR3 nucleotide sequence: TGTGCCAGCAGTGGTGGGGACGGGACTAGCGGGAGTCAGTACTTC. V usage is TRBV6-1 and J usage is TRBJ2-7; 14 bases are a match to TRBD2. From germline, CDR1 is MNHNS and CDR2 SASEGT. This CDR3 has 15 residues. The junction had 9 bases not matched to a gene; V was cut back by 4 bases and J by 10 bases.